The source of this T cell receptor (beta chain) is a study of T cell responses to AZD1222 COVID-19 vaccine. The assay was immunoSEQ multiplex PCR, and TCRdb's table has in-frame clones only and misses some. The table includes around 150,000 clones, approximately 92% detected once. This CDR3 is built from 14 residues. Trimming shortened V by 0 bases and J by 8 bases, and 13 bases separated the two germline ends. In germline, CDR1 is SNHLY, CDR2 FYNNEI. The chain combines TRBV2 with TRBJ1-2, with D possibly matching TRBD1 (5 bases). This specimen was peripheral blood, taken 28 days after the second AZD1222 dose. The TCR was taken from an adult who received the AZD1222 COVID-19 vaccine. In nucleotides, the CDR3 is TGTGCCAGCAGTGAAGCCTGGCAGGGAGGCGGCTACACCTTC. It translates to CASSEAWQGGGYTF.